These 20 T cell receptor beta chains share one sample of origin, sequenced in a study of shared clonotypes between healthy human individuals. Using immunoSEQ multiplex PCR, the repertoire was profiled, and TCRdb retains in-frame clones only, with some absent. The sample gives some 2,100,000 clones, almost 96% of which show up once; around 0.13% is in the top ten. Sequenced material: naive CD4+ T cells sorted from blood. Subset noted: CD45RA+ positively selected. These TCRs come from a young man in good health.

V gene TRBV19 combines with J gene TRBJ1-2; 10 nucleotides align to TRBD1. The V gene end was trimmed by 7 bases and the J gene end by 0 bases; junction bases not matched to a gene: 8. The CDR3 loop spans 16 amino acids. The germline V gene encodes CDR1 LNHDA and CDR2 SQIVND (reference sequence). The CDR3 here is CASIPGQGDTNYGYTF. CDR3 DNA: TGTGCCAGTATTCCAGGACAGGGGGATACTAACTATGGCTACACCTTC.

As to this clone: Additional DNA sequences in this sample encode the identical CDR3. The chain carries TRBV30 and TRBJ2-7, with D possibly matching TRBD1 (6 bases). The CDR3 runs to 11 residues. Trimming removed 5 bases from V and 1 base from J, with 6 bases in between. Germline CDR1 and CDR2: GTSNPN and SVGIG (reference sequence). CDR3 region: CAWGTSYEQYF. The CDR3 nucleotides read TGTGCCTGGGGGACATCCTACGAGCAGTACTTC.

This chain links TRBV10-3 with TRBJ1-6, with D tentatively TRBD1 (5 bases). Germline V CDR1 and CDR2: ENHRY, SYGVKD. Trimming left V 0 bases short and J 7 bases short, with 16 bases between. CDR3 length: 17 residues. CDR3 amino acids: CAISESSTGTGNSPLHF. The CDR3 DNA is TGTGCCATCAGTGAGTCAAGTACCGGGACGGGAAATTCACCCCTCCACTTT.

With regard to this clone: The same CDR3 is also encoded by other DNA sequences in this sample. The V and J genes are TRBV30 and TRBJ2-1; 7 positions agree with TRBD1. Germline V gene sequence: CDR1 GTSNPN, CDR2 SVGIG (reference sequence). CDR3 length: 13 amino acids. Losses at the gene ends were 5 bases for V and 3 bases for J; bases not matched to a gene: 4. For the CDR3, the DNA is TGTGCCTGGGGACGGGACAGCTACAATGAGCAGTTCTTC. Translated, it gives CAWGRDSYNEQFF.

The rearrangement uses TRBV5-1 and TRBJ2-7, with 8 positions matching TRBD1. This CDR3 region has 16 residues. V lost 4 bases to trimming and J lost 2 bases; unmatched junction nucleotides: 11. The germline V gene encodes CDR1 SGHRS and CDR2 YFSETQ. The CDR3 nucleotides read TGCGCCAGCAGCAACCGGACAGGGAGAACGGCCTACGAGCAGTACTTC. Protein sequence: CASSNRTGRTAYEQYF. Using reference TRBV5-1 and TRBJ2-7 for the parts outside the CDR3, the full variable domain is KAGVTQTPRYLIKTRGQQVTLSCSPISGHRSVSWYQQTPGQGLQFLFEYFSETQRNKGNFPGRFSGRQFSNSRSEMNVSTLELGDSALYLCASSNRTGRTAYEQYFGPGTRLTVT.

The chain recombines TRBV28 with TRBJ1-4, with TRBD1 matching over 10 bases. J was trimmed by 5 bases and V by 5 bases; bases with no gene match: 11. The CDR3 is 17 amino acids. CDR1 and CDR2 from the germline V gene are MDHEN and SYDVKM. The CDR3 region has the DNA TGTGCCAGCAGTCCCGGGACAGGGGCCAACATAAATGAAAAACTGTTTTTT. Translating it yields CASSPGTGANINEKLFF.

Details on this clone: The same CDR3 is also encoded by other DNA sequences in this sample. The genes are TRBV5-1 and TRBJ2-2; possible D gene TRBD2, 5 bases. CDR1 and CDR2 (germline): SGHRS, YFSETQ. CDR3 length: 14 residues. The V end lost 7 bases, the J end lost 0 bases, and 10 bases lay between the germline ends. DNA of the CDR3: TGCGCCAGCTCCTTGGGAGCGAACACCGGGGAGCTGTTTTTT. Translating it yields CASSLGANTGELFF.

V usage is TRBV5-1 and J usage is TRBJ2-1; TRBD2 aligns across 9 bases. The CDR3 runs 17 residues. CDR1 SGHRS and CDR2 YFSETQ come from the germline V gene. After removal of 0 bases from V and 4 bases from J, the junction contained 8 bases not matched to a gene. The CDR3 nucleotides are TGCGCCAGCAGCTTGGAGCTTAGCGGGGGCGTTTACAATGAGCAGTTCTTC. Translating gives CASSLELSGGVYNEQFF.

The chain couples TRBV27 to TRBJ1-6, with D perhaps matching TRBD1 (6 bases). This CDR3 spans 17 amino acids. Trimming shortened V by 3 bases and J by 7 bases, and 19 bases separated the two germline ends. The germline V gene encodes CDR1 MNHEY and CDR2 SMNVEV (reference sequence). The CDR3 region has the DNA TGTGCCAGCAGTTTTAGATACAGGGACGGTTTCAATTCACCCCTCCACTTT. Amino acid sequence: CASSFRYRDGFNSPLHF.

This clone was counted a single time. The chain couples TRBV29-1 to TRBJ2-7; 7 bases line up with TRBD2. Germline CDR1 is SQVTM and CDR2 is ANQGSEA. The CDR3 is made up of 13 amino acids. V was clipped by 6 bases and J by 3 bases; unmatched bases: 8. The CDR3 DNA sequence: TGCAGCGTAACCGGGACTATTCTCTACGAGCAGTACTTC. This translates into CSVTGTILYEQYF.

CDR3 sequence reads: CASIGVGGESPLHF. The DNA for the CDR3 is TGTGCCAGCATCGGGGTGGGAGGTGAGTCACCCCTCCACTTT. The chain uses TRBV2 and TRBJ1-6; unclear D gene. CDR3 length: 14 amino acids. Trimming cost V 7 bases and J 10 bases, with 17 bases left between them. Germline loops: CDR1 SNHLY, CDR2 FYNNEI.

This clone is a singleton in its sample. V usage is TRBV10-1 and J usage is TRBJ1-5, with D tentatively TRBD1 (5 bases). The germline V and J ends were trimmed by 6 bases and 1 base, with 10 bases remaining between them. The V gene's germline CDR1 is WNHNN and CDR2 SYGVQD (reference sequence). The CDR3 consists of 14 residues. The CDR3 reads CASRGEGSNQPQHF. CDR3 nucleotides: TGCGCCAGCAGGGGGGAAGGGAGCAATCAGCCCCAGCATTTT.

The chain has TRBV11-2 and TRBJ2-1, with TRBD1 identical over 8 bases. This CDR3 is built from 16 residues. The J segment lost 4 bases and the V segment lost 2 bases, leaving 7 bases of the junction unmatched. CDR1 and CDR2 (germline): SGHAT, FQNNGV. The CDR3 loop reads CASSLNRTGTYNEQFF. CDR3 sequence (DNA): TGTGCCAGCAGCTTAAACCGGACAGGGACTTACAATGAGCAGTTCTTC. Full variable domain (missing parts from reference TRBV11-2 and TRBJ2-1): EAGVAQSPRYKIIEKRQSVAFWCNPISGHATLYWYQQILGQGPKLLIQFQNNGVVDDSQLPKDRFSAERLKGVDSTLKIQPAKLEDSAVYLCASSLNRTGTYNEQFFGPGTRLTVL.

The rearrangement links TRBV30 to TRBJ2-7; 14 positions agree with TRBD2. With 2 bases clipped from V and 7 bases from J, the junction kept 7 bases outside the gene matches. There are 15 residues in the CDR3. The V gene's germline CDR1 is GTSNPN and CDR2 SVGIG (reference sequence). The CDR3 nucleotides are TGTGCCTGGAGTCAGGGACTAGCGGGGGCCCGGGAGCAGTACTTC. It encodes CAWSQGLAGAREQYF.

The CDR3 sequence is CASSPASDSYEQYF. CDR3 nucleotides: TGTGCCAGCTCACCGGCTAGCGACTCCTACGAGCAGTACTTC. The chain has TRBV18 and TRBJ2-7; possibly TRBD2 for D (6 bases). Trimming removed 3 bases from V and 0 bases from J, with 9 bases in between. CDR3 length: 14 residues. Looked up from germline, CDR1 is KGHSH and CDR2 is LQKENI.

V gene TRBV6-1 combines with J gene TRBJ2-5; 10 positions agree with TRBD2. The CDR3 consists of 16 residues. With V trimmed by 3 bases and J by 1 base, 5 bases remained unmatched. Germline loops: CDR1 MNHNS, CDR2 SASEGT. The CDR3 nucleotides read TGTGCCAGCAGTGACCCCCGGACTAGCGGCCAAGAGACCCAGTACTTC. The encoded protein is CASSDPRTSGQETQYF.

The chain combines TRBV25-1 with TRBJ1-1; D unclear. Trimming took 3 bases from V and 1 from J, leaving 12 bases between them. Germline CDR1 reads MGHDK; CDR2 reads SYGVNS. CDR3 length equals 15 residues. In nucleotides, the CDR3 is TGTGCCAGCAGTGATCCGGGAGGACCGAACACTGAAGCTTTCTTT. This encodes CASSDPGGPNTEAFF.

The chain carries TRBV28 and TRBJ1-6, with D maybe TRBD1 (6 bases). Trimming left V 5 bases short and J 7 bases short, with 15 bases between. The germline V gene encodes CDR1 MDHEN and CDR2 SYDVKM. The CDR3 extends over 15 amino acids. The CDR3 loop is CASSTLGQKNSPLHF. The DNA for the CDR3 is TGTGCCAGCAGTACTCTCGGACAGAAGAATTCACCCCTCCACTTT. Variable domain in full (rest from reference TRBV28 and TRBJ1-6): DVKVTQSSRYLVKRTGEKVFLECVQDMDHENMFWYRQDPGLGLRLIYFSYDVKMKEKGDIPEGYSVSREKKERFSLILESASTNQTSMYLCASSTLGQKNSPLHFGNGTRLTVT.

The V and J genes are TRBV6-4 and TRBJ2-1, with 8 positions matching TRBD2. The V gene's germline CDR1 is MRHNA and CDR2 SNTAGT. The CDR3 sequence is 15 residues long. V was pared by 4 bases and J by 6 bases, with 8 bases of the junction left unmatched. The CDR3 loop is CASSVSGSVGNEQFF. The CDR3 nucleotides are TGTGCCAGCAGTGTCAGCGGGAGTGTGGGCAATGAGCAGTTCTTC.

The rearrangement uses TRBV5-1 and TRBJ2-7; 8 nucleotides match TRBD2. The germline V gene encodes CDR1 SGHRS and CDR2 YFSETQ. The ends lost 0 bases at V and 0 bases at J; junction bases unmatched: 8. CDR3 size: 17 residues. DNA of the CDR3: TGCGCCAGCAGCTTGGAGGCCAGCGGGGGACACTCCTACGAGCAGTACTTC. This sequence encodes CASSLEASGGHSYEQYF. Complete variable domain (other parts from reference TRBV5-1 and TRBJ2-7): KAGVTQTPRYLIKTRGQQVTLSCSPISGHRSVSWYQQTPGQGLQFLFEYFSETQRNKGNFPGRFSGRQFSNSRSEMNVSTLELGDSALYLCASSLEASGGHSYEQYFGPGTRLTVT.